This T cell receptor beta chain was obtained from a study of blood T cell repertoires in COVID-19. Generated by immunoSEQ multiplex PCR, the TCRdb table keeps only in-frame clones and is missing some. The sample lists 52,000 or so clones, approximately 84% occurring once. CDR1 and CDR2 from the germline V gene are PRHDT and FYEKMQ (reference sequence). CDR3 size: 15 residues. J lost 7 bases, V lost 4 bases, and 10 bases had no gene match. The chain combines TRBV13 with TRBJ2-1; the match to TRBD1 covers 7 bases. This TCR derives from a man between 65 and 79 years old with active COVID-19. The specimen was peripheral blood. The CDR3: CASSSRGGQGNEQFF. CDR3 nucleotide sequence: TGTGCCAGCAGCTCCAGAGGGGGCCAGGGGAATGAGCAGTTCTTC.